The 30 T cell receptor beta chains presented below share a single source sample, sequenced in a study of T cell changes during pregnancy in multiple sclerosis. The method was immunoSEQ multiplex PCR; TCRdb's version includes in-frame clones alone and lacks a portion of them. The table shows about 94,000 clones, with 90% to 95% occurring only once. The sample was peripheral blood, taken in the third trimester of pregnancy. Receptor source: a female donor with multiple sclerosis, enrolled in a pregnancy study.

The CDR3 sequence is CASSIQGRNEKLFF. The CDR3 region has the DNA TGTGCCAGTAGTATTCAGGGGCGTAATGAAAAACTGTTTTTT. V and J are TRBV19 and TRBJ1-4, with D possibly matching TRBD1 (6 bases). V was cut by 3 bases and J by 4 bases, with 9 bases left in between. CDR1 is LNHDA, CDR2 SQIVND, per germline (reference sequence). CDR3 length equals 14 residues.

The chain links TRBV4-1 to TRBJ2-5; 15 bases fit TRBD2. The V gene's germline CDR1 is MGHRA and CDR2 YSYEKL. The CDR3 is 16 amino acids. After removal of 1 base from V and 4 bases from J, the junction contained 1 base not matched to a gene. CDR3 DNA: TGCGCCAGCAGCCAAGGGGGACTAGCGGGAGGAGAGACCCAGTACTTC. Translated: CASSQGGLAGGETQYF.

V is TRBV4-1 and J is TRBJ2-7; TRBD2 matches 7 bases. V shed 4 bases and J 0 bases; nucleotides not matched to a gene: 12. The CDR3 length is 17 residues. Germline V gives CDR1 MGHRA, CDR2 YSYEKL. CDR3 sequence (DNA): TGCGCCAGCAGCCCGAGACGGGGGGTCCCGAGCTCCTACGAGCAGTACTTC. Protein sequence: CASSPRRGVPSSYEQYF.

V is TRBV10-3 and J is TRBJ1-1; a possible D gene is TRBD1 (6 bases). CDR3 length: 16 amino acids. Looked up from germline, CDR1 is ENHRY and CDR2 is SYGVKD. V lost 0 bases to trimming and J lost 5 bases, with 16 bases between them. This CDR3 is CAISESIGGGGTEAFF. The CDR3 DNA reads as TGTGCCATCAGTGAGTCTATAGGGGGGGGCGGAACTGAAGCTTTCTTT.

The chain joins TRBV18 to TRBJ1-2; 10 positions match TRBD1. The V gene's germline CDR1 is KGHSH and CDR2 LQKENI. Trimming took 5 bases from V and 5 from J; bases not matched to a gene: 14. This CDR3 has 17 amino acids. The DNA for the CDR3 is TGTGCCAGCTCATCAGTAAAGACAGGGGGCGCGGAGTATGGCTACACCTTC. Translating gives CASSSVKTGGAEYGYTF.

The chain carries TRBV5-1 and TRBJ2-3, with 9 bases matching TRBD2. Germline V gene data show CDR1 as SGHRS and CDR2 as YFSETQ. The CDR3 loop spans 16 amino acids. V dropped 0 bases and J dropped 0; count of bases not matched to a gene: 2. The CDR3 bases are TGCGCCAGCAGCTTGGAGGCGGGGGGGAGCACAGATACGCAGTATTTT. Protein product: CASSLEAGGSTDTQYF.

This clone was seen a single time. The chain joins TRBV5-1 to TRBJ2-4; TRBD2 matches 11 bases. V lost 0 bases, J lost 0 bases, and 5 bases stayed unmatched. Looked up from germline, CDR1 is SGHRS and CDR2 is YFSETQ. This CDR3 region has 18 residues. CDR3 nucleotides: TGCGCCAGCAGCTTGGGACTAGCGGGACGTATAGCCAAAAACATTCAGTACTTC. Protein product: CASSLGLAGRIAKNIQYF.

The chain employs TRBV11-3 and TRBJ1-1; D is ambiguous. Trimming took off 3 bases at V and 11 bases at J, with 16 bases between the two ends. CDR1 is SGHNT and CDR2 is YENEEA in the germline V gene. The CDR3 is 13 residues long. CDR3 in DNA: TGTGCCAGCAGCTTGACCTCCGCGGGGAACGCTTTCTTT. It codes for CASSLTSAGNAFF.

In its sample, this clone was seen once. The chain joins TRBV6-4 to TRBJ2-7, with TRBD1 matching 8 bases. Germline V gives CDR1 MRHNA, CDR2 SNTAGT. The J segment lost 4 bases and the V segment lost 1 base, leaving 9 bases of the junction unmatched. This CDR3 has 16 residues. The CDR3 DNA is TGTGCCAGCAGTGACTTAGCGGACAGGGTCAAGTACGAGCAGTACTTC. Encoded protein: CASSDLADRVKYEQYF.

The V and J genes are TRBV5-1 and TRBJ2-3; tentatively, D is TRBD1 (6 bases). The V end lost 1 base, the J end lost 6 bases, and 15 bases lay between the germline ends. Germline loops: CDR1 SGHRS, CDR2 YFSETQ. This CDR3 has 15 residues. CDR3 sequence: CASSLSGGQEDTQYF. The CDR3 DNA reads as TGCGCCAGCAGCTTGTCTGGGGGCCAAGAGGATACGCAGTATTTT.

The V gene is TRBV30, the J gene TRBJ1-2, with D perhaps matching TRBD1 (5 bases). Germline lookup yields CDR1 GTSNPN and CDR2 SVGIG (reference sequence). This CDR3 is 14 amino acids long. V was cut by 4 bases and J by 2 bases, with 14 bases left in between. CDR3 sequence: CAWTRGGRNYGYTF. As DNA, the CDR3 is TGTGCCTGGACTAGGGGAGGGCGAAACTATGGCTACACCTTC.

The chain carries TRBV6-6 and TRBJ1-5; D is uncertain. The CDR3 length is 13 residues. Germline CDR1 reads MNHNY; CDR2 reads SVGAGI (reference sequence). Trimming left V 6 bases short and J 1 base short, with 7 bases between. Written as DNA, the CDR3 is TGTGCCAGCAGGTGGCTCAGCAATCAGCCCCAGCATTTT. Its protein product is CASRWLSNQPQHF.

In DNA, the CDR3 is TGTGCCAGCAGCGTTGATGGGCCAGATACGCAGTATTTT. Protein sequence: CASSVDGPDTQYF. The chain has TRBV9 and TRBJ2-3; D remains ambiguous. This CDR3 is built from 13 residues. Germline values: CDR1 SGDLS, CDR2 YYNGEE. The V and J ends lost 2 bases and 4 bases respectively, with 8 bases between them.

This rearrangement joins TRBV2 to TRBJ2-7, with 7 bases matching TRBD1. J lost 0 bases, V lost 4 bases, and 3 bases had no gene match. Germline V gene data show CDR1 as SNHLY and CDR2 as FYNNEI. The CDR3 extends over 14 amino acids. The CDR3 is CASSGDRFSYEQYF. CDR3 bases: TGTGCCAGCAGTGGGGACAGATTCTCCTACGAGCAGTACTTC.

V is TRBV28 and J is TRBJ1-1, with D uncertain. CDR1 and CDR2 (germline): MDHEN, SYDVKM. V was trimmed by 3 bases and J by 0 bases, leaving 14 bases between them. The CDR3 consists of 16 residues. The CDR3 nucleotides are TGTGCCAGCAGTTTTAAGCGGACCCAAATGAACACTGAAGCTTTCTTT. This encodes CASSFKRTQMNTEAFF.

The V gene is TRBV19, the J gene TRBJ1-4; 8 nucleotides align to TRBD1. V shed 4 bases, J shed 6 bases, and the junction held 7 bases outside the gene matches. The CDR3 has 15 amino acids. CDR1 is LNHDA and CDR2 is SQIVND in the germline V gene (reference sequence). CDR3 in amino acids: CASSTLAGGYEKLFF. The CDR3 DNA sequence: TGTGCCAGTAGTACTTTGGCAGGGGGCTATGAAAAACTGTTTTTT.

This clone appeared a few times. The chain couples TRBV4-1 to TRBJ1-1; D remains ambiguous. This CDR3 has 15 amino acids. V was shortened by 1 base and J by 2 bases, with 11 bases between the two germline ends. CDR1 MGHRA and CDR2 YSYEKL come from the germline V gene. CDR3 loop: CASSQVGNLNTEAFF. The CDR3 DNA reads TGCGCCAGCAGCCAAGTCGGGAACCTTAACACTGAAGCTTTCTTT.

V gene TRBV7-8 combines with J gene TRBJ2-4, with 12 bases aligning to TRBD2. With V trimmed by 1 base and J by 8 bases, 9 bases remained unmatched. The CDR3 is 17 residues long. Per germline, CDR1 SGHVS and CDR2 FQNEAQ. Here the CDR3 reads CASSLVGLAGGWDIQYF. CDR3 nucleotides: TGTGCCAGCAGCTTAGTAGGGCTAGCGGGAGGGTGGGACATTCAGTACTTC. Complete variable domain (other parts from reference TRBV7-8 and TRBJ2-4): GAGVSQSPRYKVAKRGQDVALRCDPISGHVSLFWYQQALGQGPEFLTYFQNEAQLDKSGLPSDRFFAERPEGSVSTLKIQRTQQEDSAVYLCASSLVGLAGGWDIQYFGAGTRLSVL.

The CDR3 spells CASSGTSGPGGIAYNEQFF. In DNA form, the CDR3 reads TGTGCCAGTAGTGGAACTAGCGGCCCGGGCGGAATTGCCTACAATGAGCAGTTCTTC. The rearrangement uses TRBV19 and TRBJ2-1, with 8 bases that match TRBD2. Per the germline V gene, CDR1 is LNHDA and CDR2 is SQIVND (reference sequence). This CDR3 has 19 residues. V was pared by 5 bases and J by 2 bases, with 17 bases of the junction left unmatched.

The chain carries TRBV27 and TRBJ1-2; a possible D gene is TRBD1 (5 bases). CDR3 length: 17 amino acids. Deletions cut 2 bases from V and 3 bases from J, with 19 bases between. The germline V gene has CDR1 MNHEY and CDR2 SMNVEV (reference sequence). CDR3 protein: CASSLTGLHTPYYGYTF. The CDR3 coding sequence is TGTGCCAGCAGTTTAACGGGACTCCACACACCGTACTATGGCTACACCTTC.

The CDR3 DNA sequence: TGTGCCAGCAGCTCCTCGGCCCGAGGGGGACAGGCCAGGGAGCAGTACTTC. It encodes CASSSSARGGQAREQYF. This sequence joins TRBV11-1 and TRBJ2-7; 8 nucleotides match TRBD1. Germline lookup yields CDR1 SGHAT and CDR2 FQDESV (reference sequence). V was pared by 4 bases and J by 7 bases, with 18 bases of the junction left unmatched. The CDR3 has 17 amino acids.

The rearrangement links TRBV28 to TRBJ2-2, with TRBD2 identical over 11 bases. The CDR3 contains 18 residues. The trim removed 3 bases at V and 0 bases at J, leaving 6 bases unmatched. Germline CDR1 and CDR2: MDHEN and SYDVKM. CDR3 loop: CASSFLGTSGANTGELFF. CDR3 DNA sequence: TGTGCCAGCAGTTTTTTAGGGACTAGCGGAGCGAACACCGGGGAGCTGTTTTTT.

This clone was recorded only once. V usage is TRBV7-8 and J usage is TRBJ2-1; 8 nucleotides match TRBD2. Germline CDR1 reads SGHVS; CDR2 reads FQNEAQ. Trimming cost V 4 bases and J 3 bases; bases outside gene matches: 8. The CDR3 is 16 amino acids. The CDR3: CASSSAFAGGYNEQFF. In nucleotides, the CDR3 is TGTGCCAGCAGCTCGGCCTTCGCGGGAGGCTACAATGAGCAGTTCTTC.

The rearrangement uses TRBV5-1 and TRBJ2-2, with 8 bases fitting TRBD1. Losses at the gene ends were 0 bases for V and 4 bases for J; bases not matched to a gene: 8. The CDR3 has 17 residues. Germline V gene lookup returns CDR1 SGHRS and CDR2 YFSETQ. The CDR3 reads CASSLVGRGRGTGELFF. CDR3 nucleotides: TGCGCCAGCAGCTTGGTGGGCAGGGGGCGCGGCACCGGGGAGCTGTTTTTT.

V gene TRBV6-5 combines with J gene TRBJ2-7, with TRBD2 identical over 11 bases. This CDR3 is built from 16 residues. V lost 2 bases and J lost 5; bases outside the gene matches: 8. Germline V gene sequence: CDR1 MNHEY, CDR2 SVGAGI. CDR3 residues: CASSYLTLAGGHEQYF. The CDR3, as DNA: TGTGCCAGCAGTTACCTTACGCTAGCGGGAGGTCACGAGCAGTACTTC.

V is TRBV28 and J is TRBJ2-1; 12 nucleotides match TRBD2. In germline, CDR1 is MDHEN, CDR2 SYDVKM. V gave up 5 bases and J gave up 9 bases; unmatched junction bases: 23. This CDR3 comprises 20 residues. CDR3 sequence reads: CASSPQGLAGQFPSGSEQFF. The CDR3 nucleotides read TGTGCCAGCAGTCCACAAGGACTAGCGGGACAGTTCCCGAGTGGTAGTGAGCAGTTCTTC.

The chain joins TRBV28 to TRBJ2-7; D remains ambiguous. The CDR3 spans 15 residues. Germline assignment: CDR1 MDHEN and CDR2 SYDVKM. V lost 6 bases to trimming and J lost 3 bases, with 18 bases between them. The DNA of the CDR3 is TGTGCCAGCAGCCCGCTGGCTGATTACCGCTACGAGCAGTACTTC. Its protein product is CASSPLADYRYEQYF.

This chain joins TRBV6-6 and TRBJ2-1, with TRBD1 identical over 8 bases. V dropped 4 bases and J dropped 14; count of bases not matched to a gene: 4. Looked up from germline, CDR1 is MNHNY and CDR2 is SVGAGI (reference sequence). The length of the CDR3 is 11 residues. The CDR3 reads CASSSTGGKFF. In DNA, the CDR3 is TGTGCCAGCAGTTCCACAGGGGGGAAGTTCTTC.

The V and J genes are TRBV18 and TRBJ2-7; no definite D call. V lost 6 bases and J 0 bases, leaving 15 bases between the germline ends. The CDR3 has 15 residues. CDR1 and CDR2 (germline): KGHSH, LQKENI. The DNA of the CDR3 is TGTGCCAGCTCCTCCGGGTACACGGACTCCTACGAGCAGTACTTC. It is translated as CASSSGYTDSYEQYF.

The V gene is TRBV6-5, the J gene TRBJ1-2; unclear D gene. The CDR3 has 13 amino acids. V dropped 3 bases and J dropped 2 bases, with 7 bases sitting between them. Germline V gene lookup returns CDR1 MNHEY and CDR2 SVGAGI. The CDR3 DNA reads as TGTGCCAGCAGTTATTACACCAACTATGGCTACACCTTC. Protein product: CASSYYTNYGYTF.